A selection of T cell receptor beta chains follows, all from one sample in a study of beta chain features in type 1 diabetes. The assay was immunoSEQ multiplex PCR, and TCRdb's table has in-frame clones only and misses some. This sample yields 900,000 or so clones, of which about 17% are seen a single time; 0.023% belongs to the top ten. Sequencing input: naive CD4+ T cells from blood. Source of these receptors: a woman in her late teens or twenties in good health. The CDR3 runs from the conserved cysteine through the conserved F or W. A D gene is named only where the DNA matches it firmly. Expanded clones are given a class, and other clones once, few, many or no size at all.

d_gene	v_gene	abundance	j_gene	CDR3nt	CDR3aa
TRBD1	TRBV28	NA	TRBJ2-7	TGTGCCAGCAGATGGGACAGGGGAGGCGAGCAGTACTTC	CASRWDRGGEQYF
NA	TRBV29-1	few	TRBJ2-7	TGCAGCGGGGGTTTGAACCCCTACGAGCAGTACTTC	CSGGLNPYEQYF
NA	TRBV4-2	few	TRBJ1-3	TGTGCCAGCAGCCAAGAGTGGAAATCCGGAAACACCATATATTTT	CASSQEWKSGNTIYF
TRBD1	TRBV7-2	NA	TRBJ2-4	TGTGCCAGCAGAGAAGCCGGGACAGGCAGAAACATTCAGTACTTC	CASREAGTGRNIQYF
NA	TRBV11-2	NA	TRBJ2-3	TGTGCCAGCAGCTTCCCTGACGGGAGAGGTACGCAGTATTTT	CASSFPDGRGTQYF
TRBD1	TRBV10-3	few	TRBJ1-1	TGTGCCATCAGCGGAGACAGGGATGAAGCTTTCTTT	CAISGDRDEAFF
NA	TRBV5-6	few	TRBJ2-1	TGTGCCAGCAGCTTGGCCCCTGGAGGGAAAGGGCAGTTCTTC	CASSLAPGGKGQFF
TRBD2	TRBV10-3	many	TRBJ2-5	TGTGCCATCAGCCCCGGGACTAGGGAGACCCAGTACTTC	CAISPGTRETQYF
NA	TRBV4-2	few	TRBJ2-7	TGTGCCAGCAGCCAAGCTGCAAGGGATTACGAGCAGTACTTC	CASSQAARDYEQYF
TRBD1	TRBV5-4	few	TRBJ2-1	TGTGCCAGCAGCGAAGGGACAGGGTCCTACAATGAGCAGTTCTTC	CASSEGTGSYNEQFF
NA	TRBV5-6	NA	TRBJ2-5	TGTGCCAGCAGCTTGGCACTAGAGGGACCCCAAGAGACCCAGTACTTC	CASSLALEGPQETQYF
NA	TRBV7-9	NA	TRBJ1-1	TGTGCCAGCAGCTTAGGTGTAGGGGAGACTGAAGCTTTCTTT	CASSLGVGETEAFF
TRBD1	TRBV2	NA	TRBJ2-3	TGTGCCAGCAGCCGACAGGGACAGTCAGATACGCAGTATTTT	CASSRQGQSDTQYF
TRBD1	TRBV7-3	NA	TRBJ2-3	TGTGCCAGCAGCTTAGGAGGACAGGGCCTTGATACGCAGTATTTT	CASSLGGQGLDTQYF
NA	TRBV18	NA	TRBJ1-3	TGTGCCAGCTCACCAAACAACCTCGGAAACACCATATATTTT	CASSPNNLGNTIYF
NA	TRBV4-1	few	TRBJ2-7	TGCGCCAGCAGCCAAACGGACCGTAAAAGCCCATACGAGCAGTACTTC	CASSQTDRKSPYEQYF
NA	TRBV6-5	NA	TRBJ2-3	TGTGCCAGCAGTTACGGTATTCCTAACACAGATACGCAGTATTTT	CASSYGIPNTDTQYF
NA	TRBV19	NA	TRBJ2-1	TGTGCCAGTAGGCTAGTGAATGAGCAGTTCTTC	CASRLVNEQFF
NA	TRBV7-9	NA	TRBJ2-5	TGTGCCAGCAGCTCTTCCGGGACACCCGCCTACTTC	CASSSSGTPAYF
NA	TRBV7-6	few	TRBJ2-2	TGTGCCAGCAGCCCCACATTTAGTCGTACCGGGGAGCTGTTTTTT	CASSPTFSRTGELFF
TRBD2	TRBV15	few	TRBJ2-7	TGTGCCACCAGCAGAGCATTAGCGGGCTCCTACGAGCAGTACTTC	CATSRALAGSYEQYF
TRBD2	TRBV18	few	TRBJ2-7	TGTGCCAGCTCACCCAGCGGGAGGGCCTACGAGCAGTACTTC	CASSPSGRAYEQYF
NA	TRBV11-2	few	TRBJ2-3	TGTGCCAGCAGCGGGGGGACAGCGCAGGCAGATACGCAGTATTTT	CASSGGTAQADTQYF
NA	TRBV11-3	NA	TRBJ2-7	TGTGCCAGCAGCTTAGATCCAGCGACGTCGCAGTACTTC	CASSLDPATSQYF
NA	TRBV18	few	TRBJ1-2	TGTGCCAGCTCACAGGACAGAAACTATGGCTACACCTTC	CASSQDRNYGYTF
TRBD1	TRBV7-9	few	TRBJ1-1	TGTGCCAGCAGCCCACCGGGACAGGGCGCGAACACTGAAGCTTTCTTT	CASSPPGQGANTEAFF
TRBD2	TRBV5-1	NA	TRBJ2-3	TGCGCCAGCAGCTCAACTAGCGGGAGTTCGGGTACGCAGTATTTT	CASSSTSGSSGTQYF
NA	TRBV15	NA	TRBJ2-7	TGTGCCACCAGCAGAGGCAGGCATGGGCGGTACGAGCAGTACTTC	CATSRGRHGRYEQYF
TRBD1	TRBV9	NA	TRBJ2-4	TGTGCCAGCAGCGCCAACTTCGACAGGGCGGGAAACATTCAGTACTTC	CASSANFDRAGNIQYF
NA	TRBV6-6	NA	TRBJ2-7	TGTGCCAGCAGTCCCCGGGCCTACGAGCAGTACTTC	CASSPRAYEQYF
NA	TRBV28	NA	TRBJ2-2	TGTGCCAGCGGGGGTGGATTGACCGGGGAGCTGTTTTTT	CASGGGLTGELFF
NA	TRBV5-1	NA	TRBJ2-3	TGCGCCAGCAGCTCCAAAGGGTTTGATACGCAGTATTTT	CASSSKGFDTQYF
NA	TRBV5-1	NA	TRBJ2-7	TGCGCCAGCAGCTTGGGCGGGACCAGCTCCTACGAGCAGTACTTC	CASSLGGTSSYEQYF
NA	TRBV5-6	NA	TRBJ1-4	TGTGCCAGCAGTATGCAGGGAGCAACTAATGAAAAACTGTTTTTT	CASSMQGATNEKLFF
TRBD2	TRBV11-2	few	TRBJ2-1	TGTGCCAGCAGCTTACTTCCTAGCGGGAGCAAGAATGAGCAGTTCTTC	CASSLLPSGSKNEQFF
NA	TRBV18	once	TRBJ2-7	TGTGCCAGCTCACGGGGGCTAGAACACGAGCAGTACTTC	CASSRGLEHEQYF
NA	TRBV27	NA	TRBJ2-1	TGTGCCAGCAGTTTCGTCAGGGCCAACTACAATGAGCAGTTCTTC	CASSFVRANYNEQFF
NA	TRBV5-4	once	TRBJ2-1	TGTGCCAGCAGCTTGGCCCCTGACCACTCCTACAATGAGCAGTTCTTC	CASSLAPDHSYNEQFF
NA	TRBV5-1	NA	TRBJ1-3	TGCGCCAGCAGCTTTACTCCAGCCAACTCTGGAAACACCATATATTTT	CASSFTPANSGNTIYF
TRBD2	TRBV7-3	NA	TRBJ2-1	TGTGCCAGCAGCTCGACTAGCGGGAGATACAATGAGCAGTTCTTC	CASSSTSGRYNEQFF
NA	TRBV4-2	few	TRBJ1-1	TGTGCCAGCAGCCAAGTGCGGCAGAACACTGAAGCTTTCTTT	CASSQVRQNTEAFF
NA	TRBV11-2	NA	TRBJ2-7	TGTGCCAGCAGCTCTTCCGGAGGGGACGAGCAGTACTTC	CASSSSGGDEQYF
NA	TRBV7-2	NA	TRBJ2-2	TGTGCCAGCAGCTCCCGGAGTAATCTCAACACCGGGGAGCTGTTTTTT	CASSSRSNLNTGELFF
NA	TRBV19	NA	TRBJ1-1	TGTGCCAGTAGTATGCGGGGGTCGGGTTGGTACACTGAAGCTTTCTTT	CASSMRGSGWYTEAFF
NA	TRBV28	few	TRBJ2-1	TGTGCCAGCAGTTTGGCCAGTTCCTACAATGAGCAGTTCTTC	CASSLASSYNEQFF
TRBD1	TRBV7-9	few	TRBJ2-7	TGTGCCAGCAGCTTAACAGGGGCTGCCGAGCAGTACTTC	CASSLTGAAEQYF
NA	TRBV10-3	NA	TRBJ2-5	TGTGCCATCAAGGGGGGCGGGGAGACCCAGTACTTC	CAIKGGGETQYF
NA	TRBV19	few	TRBJ2-1	TGTGCCAGCCACCCCGGCTACCAGACGGCTTACAATGAGCAGTTCTTC	CASHPGYQTAYNEQFF
TRBD2	TRBV2	NA	TRBJ2-2	TGTGCCAGCGGCGGACTAGCTATTGACACCGGGGAGCTGTTTTTT	CASGGLAIDTGELFF
TRBD1	TRBV19	NA	TRBJ2-5	TGTGCCAGTAGTGCAGGGGGCTGGGAGACCCAGTACTTC	CASSAGGWETQYF
TRBD1	TRBV6-5	NA	TRBJ2-5	TGTGCCAGCCTTGGGACAGGGTCAGAGACCCAGTACTTC	CASLGTGSETQYF
NA	TRBV7-9	NA	TRBJ2-7	TGTGCCAGCAGCCCCCGGCCCCGGGGTGCCCGGGAAGAGCAGTACTTC	CASSPRPRGAREEQYF
TRBD1	TRBV28	few	TRBJ1-2	TGTGCCAGCAGTTTCTTCGCAGGGACAGGGAAGAAGGAGGGCTATGGCTACACCTTC	CASSFFAGTGKKEGYGYTF
TRBD2	TRBV7-6	NA	TRBJ2-1	TGTGCCAGCAGCCAAAGAGGTAGCGGGAGGGTCGATGAGCAGTTCTTC	CASSQRGSGRVDEQFF
TRBD2	TRBV7-9	few	TRBJ2-7	TGTGCCAGCAGCTTAGATAGGACTAGCGGACCCTACGAGCAGTACTTC	CASSLDRTSGPYEQYF
NA	TRBV6-5	few	TRBJ2-6	TGTGCCAGCCAAGAGTTCTCTGGGGCCAACGTCCTGACTTTC	CASQEFSGANVLTF
NA	TRBV2	NA	TRBJ1-3	TGTGCCAGCAGTGAAGCCCCGGTGGCGGCCATATATTTT	CASSEAPVAAIYF
TRBD1	TRBV6-5	NA	TRBJ2-2	TGTGCCAGCAGAAGACAGGGGGTCGGCACCGGGGAGCTGTTTTTT	CASRRQGVGTGELFF
NA	TRBV7-2	few	TRBJ2-7	TGTGCCAGCAGCTTAGGTGGGCACAGCAGGTACGAGCAGTACTTC	CASSLGGHSRYEQYF